A selection of T cell receptor beta chains follows, all from one sample in a study of blood T cells in healthy people across ages. TCRdb reprocessed the 5' RACE reads with MiXCR, giving one entry per CDR3 protein. The repertoire includes some 900,000 distinct CDR3 sequences, approximately 49% of them detected once, and about an eighth sits in the top ten. The source material was blood. The receptors were sampled from a man younger than 40 in good health. The CDR3 runs from the conserved cysteine through the conserved F or W. A D gene is named only where the DNA matches it firmly. Clone size is stated in some rows and not others, as once, few, many or a class when expanded.

J: TRBJ1-6
size: .
V: TRBV28
D: .
DNA: TGTGCCAGCATCAATATTAGGGGTAATTCACCCCTCCACTTT
CDR3: CASINIRGNSPLHF

J: TRBJ2-7
size: few
V: TRBV3-1
D: TRBD1
DNA: TGTGCCAGCAGCCAAGGGACAGGGAATCAGTACGAGCAGTACTTC
CDR3: CASSQGTGNQYEQYF

J: TRBJ2-3
size: .
V: TRBV6-2/TRBV6-3
D: .
DNA: TGTGCCAGCACCGAGGAGAGGGGCCCTAGCACAGATACGCAGTATTTT
CDR3: CASTEERGPSTDTQYF

J: TRBJ2-6
size: .
V: TRBV15
D: .
DNA: TGTGCCACCAGAGACTCTGGGGCCAACGTCCTGACTTTC
CDR3: CATRDSGANVLTF

J: TRBJ2-7
size: few
V: TRBV5-1
D: .
DNA: TGCGCCAGCAGCTCTGCCGATATGTCCGAGCAGTACTTC
CDR3: CASSSADMSEQYF

J: TRBJ2-5
size: .
V: TRBV20-1
D: .
DNA: TGCAGTGCTATATTAAATAGGATCCAGGGGACCCAGTACTTC
CDR3: CSAILNRIQGTQYF

J: TRBJ1-6
size: .
V: TRBV3-1
D: TRBD1
DNA: TGTGCCAGCAGCCAACTCCCGACAGGGGAAAATTCACCCCTCCACTTT
CDR3: CASSQLPTGENSPLHF

J: TRBJ2-7
size: .
V: TRBV20-1
D: .
DNA: TGCAGTGCCCATTCCGGGACGGTCTCCTACGAGCAGTACTTC
CDR3: CSAHSGTVSYEQYF

J: TRBJ2-5
size: .
V: TRBV6-2/TRBV6-3
D: TRBD2
DNA: TGTGCCAGCAGTTACGCGGGACTAGCGGCTCTCCAAGAGACCCAGTACTTC
CDR3: CASSYAGLAALQETQYF

J: TRBJ2-3
size: once
V: TRBV4-1
D: .
DNA: TGCGCCGGCAGTTCAGGGTATAGGGCAGATACGCAGTATTTT
CDR3: CAGSSGYRADTQYF

J: TRBJ2-7
size: .
V: TRBV6-2/TRBV6-3
D: .
DNA: TGTGCCAGCACCAACGGTCGGAACGAGCAGTACTTC
CDR3: CASTNGRNEQYF

J: TRBJ2-2
size: .
V: TRBV6-5
D: .
DNA: TGTGCCAGCACCCCAACCACGATATTTAACACCGGGGAGCTGTTTTTT
CDR3: CASTPTTIFNTGELFF

J: TRBJ2-3
size: few
V: TRBV5-6
D: .
DNA: TGTGCCAGCAGTGTCCCCCCGGGAGATACGCAGTATTTT
CDR3: CASSVPPGDTQYF

J: TRBJ2-1
size: .
V: TRBV6-1
D: .
DNA: TGTGCCAGCACCCGGGACGTCCCAACCTACAATGAGCAGTTCTTC
CDR3: CASTRDVPTYNEQFF

J: TRBJ1-2
size: few
V: TRBV27
D: TRBD1
DNA: TGTGCCAGCCGAAGGGGGCCGAGCTCCTATGGCTACACCTTC
CDR3: CASRRGPSSYGYTF

J: TRBJ2-7
size: .
V: TRBV10-3
D: .
DNA: TGTGCCATCAGTGATGTTACGGGGTCGGAGCAGTACTTC
CDR3: CAISDVTGSEQYF

J: TRBJ2-1
size: .
V: TRBV4-2
D: .
DNA: TGTGCCAGCAGCCAAGATCCAACAGAGCAGTTCTTC
CDR3: CASSQDPTEQFF

J: TRBJ2-1
size: many
V: TRBV5-1
D: .
DNA: TGCGCCAGCAGCTCGACAGCTAAGATCGGCGATGAGCAGTTCTTC
CDR3: CASSSTAKIGDEQFF

J: TRBJ2-7
size: .
V: TRBV18
D: TRBD2
DNA: TGTGCCAGCTCACCACCAGGACTAGCGGGGGGTGAGCAGTACTTC
CDR3: CASSPPGLAGGEQYF

J: TRBJ2-5
size: .
V: TRBV7-9
D: .
DNA: TGTGCCAGCAGCTTTAAACGTGGGGGGCCGACTGAGACCCAGTACTTC
CDR3: CASSFKRGGPTETQYF

J: TRBJ1-4
size: .
V: TRBV10-3
D: TRBD1
DNA: TGTGCCATCAGTGCCGGGACAGGGACTGAAAAACTGTTTTTT
CDR3: CAISAGTGTEKLFF

J: TRBJ2-7
size: few
V: TRBV6-5
D: TRBD1
DNA: TGTGCCAGCAGTGGGACAGCGAAAGCCTACGAGCAGTACTTC
CDR3: CASSGTAKAYEQYF

J: TRBJ2-1
size: .
V: TRBV6-5
D: TRBD2
DNA: TGTGCCAGCAGTTACGTCGTAGCGGGGGGGCCGAGTGAGCAGTTCTTC
CDR3: CASSYVVAGGPSEQFF

J: TRBJ2-1
size: .
V: TRBV6-5
D: .
DNA: TGTGCCAGCAGTTACTCGCCGGGGATTTACAATGAGCAGTTCTTC
CDR3: CASSYSPGIYNEQFF

J: TRBJ1-1
size: .
V: TRBV4-3
D: TRBD1
DNA: TGCGCCAGCAGCCAAGGGGGACAGGGGGTCCCTGAAGCTTTCTTT
CDR3: CASSQGGQGVPEAFF

J: TRBJ2-1
size: .
V: TRBV28
D: TRBD2
DNA: TGTGCCAGCAGCCTTAGGGGACTAGCGGGGAGCGGCAATGAGCAGTTCTTC
CDR3: CASSLRGLAGSGNEQFF

J: TRBJ1-1
size: .
V: TRBV9
D: .
DNA: TGTGCCAGCAGCGTTCCAACAGGGCCAATGAACACTGAAGCTTTCTTT
CDR3: CASSVPTGPMNTEAFF

J: TRBJ1-6
size: few
V: TRBV20-1
D: .
DNA: TGCAGTGCCGAGGGGGACACCTATAATTCACCCCTCCACTTT
CDR3: CSAEGDTYNSPLHF

J: TRBJ1-1
size: .
V: TRBV12-3/TRBV12-4
D: TRBD1
DNA: TGTGCCAGCAGTCGACAGGGGGGCGCGGCAATGAACACTGAAGCTTTCTTT
CDR3: CASSRQGGAAMNTEAFF

J: TRBJ2-1
size: .
V: TRBV6-2/TRBV6-3
D: .
DNA: TGTGCCAGCAGTGAGGACCATTACAATGAGCAGTTCTTC
CDR3: CASSEDHYNEQFF

J: TRBJ2-3
size: .
V: TRBV12-3/TRBV12-4
D: TRBD2
DNA: TGTGCCAGCAGTTTAATGGGGGGGGTTACAGATACGCAGTATTTT
CDR3: CASSLMGGVTDTQYF

J: TRBJ2-3
size: .
V: TRBV20-1
D: .
DNA: TGCAGTGCTAGAGATCTTAGGGGGAGCACAGATACGCAGTATTTT
CDR3: CSARDLRGSTDTQYF

J: TRBJ2-7
size: .
V: TRBV2
D: TRBD2
DNA: TGTGCCAGCAGTGTAGCGGGACCCCCCTACGAGCAGTACTTC
CDR3: CASSVAGPPYEQYF

J: TRBJ1-2
size: .
V: TRBV6-1
D: TRBD1
DNA: TGTGCCAGCAGTGCAACCGGGACAGGGGCGAACTATGGCTACACCTTC
CDR3: CASSATGTGANYGYTF

J: TRBJ1-2
size: .
V: TRBV20-1
D: TRBD1
DNA: TGCAGTGCCCCCCCGACAGGGATGTTGGACTATGGCTACACCTTC
CDR3: CSAPPTGMLDYGYTF

J: TRBJ2-3
size: few
V: TRBV7-2
D: .
DNA: TGTGCCAGCAGCCAAGTAGGGACAACCCGAGCGCAGTATTTT
CDR3: CASSQVGTTRAQYF

J: TRBJ2-1
size: .
V: TRBV6-5
D: TRBD2
DNA: TGTGCCAGCAGTTATTCCCCTAGCGGGGGGCATGCAGAGCAGTTCTTC
CDR3: CASSYSPSGGHAEQFF

J: TRBJ1-2
size: .
V: TRBV5-6
D: .
DNA: TGTGCCAGCAGCTTGCCCCCGGCAGGATTCTATGGCTACACCTTC
CDR3: CASSLPPAGFYGYTF

J: TRBJ2-7
size: .
V: TRBV20-1
D: TRBD1
DNA: TGCAGTGCTAGAGTTAGGGACAGGGGTTCCTACGAGCAGTACTTC
CDR3: CSARVRDRGSYEQYF

J: TRBJ2-5
size: .
V: TRBV28
D: .
DNA: TGTGCCAGCAGCCATCCCAGGGTGGAGACCCAGTACTTC
CDR3: CASSHPRVETQYF

J: TRBJ2-3
size: once
V: TRBV29-1
D: .
DNA: TGCAGCGTGGCTACAGGGTTTGAAATCGGTACGCAGTATTTT
CDR3: CSVATGFEIGTQYF

J: TRBJ1-1
size: .
V: TRBV29-1
D: TRBD1
DNA: TGCAGCGTTCTAGGGGGCAGGGTCACTGAAGCTTTCTTT
CDR3: CSVLGGRVTEAFF

J: TRBJ2-7
size: .
V: TRBV7-9
D: .
DNA: TGTGCCAGCAGTTACGCGGCCGACGAGCAGTACTTC
CDR3: CASSYAADEQYF

J: TRBJ2-7
size: .
V: TRBV7-9
D: .
DNA: TGTGCCAGCAGCTTAGCGGAGAAACTTGAGCAGTACTTC
CDR3: CASSLAEKLEQYF

J: TRBJ1-2
size: .
V: TRBV29-1
D: .
DNA: TGCAGCGTTGAAGTTATTACAGGCTATGGCTACACCTTC
CDR3: CSVEVITGYGYTF

J: TRBJ2-3
size: .
V: TRBV30
D: .
DNA: TGTGCCTGCGCTGGGGGAAGGGCAGATACGCAGTATTTT
CDR3: CACAGGRADTQYF

J: TRBJ2-1
size: .
V: TRBV7-3
D: TRBD2
DNA: TGTGCCAGCAGCTTAATTACTAGCGGGGCGGGGGAGCAGTTCTTC
CDR3: CASSLITSGAGEQFF

J: TRBJ2-3
size: .
V: TRBV29-1
D: TRBD2
DNA: TGCAGCGCGCCTAGCGGGGAGCGCACAGATACGCAGTATTTT
CDR3: CSAPSGERTDTQYF

J: TRBJ2-5
size: .
V: TRBV4-2
D: .
DNA: TGTGCCAGCAGCCAAGTTCAAGCGGCGGATATAGGGACCCAGTACTTC
CDR3: CASSQVQAADIGTQYF